The 14 T cell receptor beta chains presented below share a single source sample, sequenced in a study of Graves' ophthalmopathy and Graves' hyperthyroidism. The authors amplified TCR beta CDR3 regions, and they did so from RNA transcripts for repertoire sequencing. The workflow started with a first-round RT-PCR run with HTBI primers and then moved on to a second-round multiplex PCR. A single record per CDR3 protein comes from TCRdb applying MiXCR to the multiplex PCR reads. The sample holds about 1.1 million distinct CDR3 sequences, about two fifths seen once. Material for sequencing was peripheral blood or thyroid tissue (not recorded which). Source of these receptors: an adult man with Graves' hyperthyroidism.

Details on this clonotype: Because the CDR3's place on the DNA is in doubt, the DNA is left out and the CDR3 is given as listed by TCRdb. The chain has TRBV7-2 and TRBJ2-7; the listed D gene, TRBD1, was not tested against the DNA. From germline, CDR1 is SGHTA and CDR2 FQGNSA. The CDR3 adds up to 21 amino acids, both ends counted. CDR3 sequence: CASSFYICSAGGPGHLYEQYF.

The rearrangement joins TRBV15 to TRBJ1-2; the match to TRBD1 covers 8 bases. Germline V lookup: CDR1 LNHNV, CDR2 YYDKDF (reference sequence). V dropped 0 bases and J dropped 7; count of bases not matched to a gene: 7. The CDR3 is made up of 15 amino acids. Here the CDR3 reads CATSREDRAYVGYTF. CDR3 nucleotide sequence: TGTGCCACCAGCAGAGAGGACAGGGCATACGTTGGCTACACCTTC.

For this clonotype: A read error is possible here, since a much larger clone lies one base away. The chain recombines TRBV5-1 with TRBJ1-4; D gene uncertain. The CDR3 runs 14 residues. The germline V gene has CDR1 SGHRS and CDR2 YFSETQ. With 7 bases removed from V and 3 bases from J, the gap between germline ends came to 13 bases. The CDR3 sequence: CASRTTPANEKLFF. The CDR3, as DNA: TGCGCCAGCCGGACCACACCGGCTAATGAAAAACTGTTTTTT.

This clonotype was detected only a few times. The chain uses TRBV6-5 and TRBJ1-1, with D unresolved. Trimming took 5 bases from V and 7 from J, leaving 14 bases between them. CDR1 and CDR2 from the germline V gene are MNHEY and SVGAGI. The CDR3 consists of 13 residues. CDR3 bases: TGTGCCAGCAGTAACGGGGAATCGGGTGAAGCTTTCTTT. It specifies CASSNGESGEAFF.

The V and J genes are TRBV20-1 and TRBJ2-7, with D hard to call. Germline CDR1 reads DFQATT; CDR2 reads SNEGSKA (reference sequence). The CDR3 runs to 12 residues. The V and J ends lost 5 bases and 3 bases respectively, with 11 bases between them. CDR3 nucleotide sequence: TGCAGTGCTCCCTTGAGCAGCTACGAGCAGTACTTC. This encodes CSAPLSSYEQYF.

With respect to this clonotype: The junction shows a germline mismatch at one end, possibly a read error. The chain joins TRBV5-1 to TRBJ1-1; D might be TRBD1 (5 bases). There are 13 residues in the CDR3. Germline V CDR1 and CDR2: SGHRS, YFSETQ. Written as DNA, the CDR3 is TGCACCAGCAGCTTGCGGCAGGGCACTGAAGCTTTCTTT. This sequence encodes CTSSLRQGTEAFF. The full variable domain, its missing parts supplied by reference TRBV5-1 and TRBJ1-1, is KAGVTQTPRYLIKTRGQQVTLSCSPISGHRSVSWYQQTPGQGLQFLFEYFSETQRNKGNFPGRFSGRQFSNSRSEMNVSTLELGDSALYLCTSSLRQGTEAFFGQGTRLTVV.

This clonotype has a handful of counts. The chain links TRBV9 to TRBJ1-2; a possible D gene is TRBD1 (6 bases). Germline CDR1 reads SGDLS; CDR2 reads YYNGEE. Trimming removed 3 bases from V and 4 bases from J, with 16 bases in between. This CDR3 has 15 residues. For the CDR3, the DNA is TGTGCCAGCAGCGCGGCCCCAGGGGAGAGCTATGGCTACACCTTC. This sequence encodes CASSAAPGESYGYTF. Looking up the rest from reference TRBV9 and TRBJ1-2 gives the full variable domain: DSGVTQTPKHLITATGQRVTLRCSPRSGDLSVYWYQQSLDQGLQFLIQYYNGEERAKGNILERFSAQQFPDLHSELNLSSLELGDSALYFCASSAAPGESYGYTFGSGTRLTVV.

As concerns this clonotype: Relative to the germline gene, one junction end is altered; a read error may explain this. The chain recombines TRBV7-6 with TRBJ1-4, with 10 bases fitting TRBD1. CDR3 size: 21 residues. Per the germline V gene, CDR1 is SGHVS and CDR2 is FNYEAQ. The CDR3 spells CASSFEINRDRGGLTNEELFF. The CDR3 DNA follows: TGTGCCAGCAGCTTCGAAATCAACCGGGACAGGGGAGGACTGACTAATGAAGAACTGTTTTTT.

The CDR3 sequence is CASSPSPWDSEPYEQYF. DNA of the CDR3: TGTGCCAGCAGCCCGAGTCCCTGGGACAGCGAGCCCTACGAGCAGTACTTC. V and J are TRBV12-3 or TRBV12-4 and TRBJ2-7; 7 bases are a match to TRBD1. The CDR3 consists of 17 residues. Trimming removed 6 bases from V and 2 bases from J; junction bases left unmatched: 16.

This chain uses TRBV12-3 or TRBV12-4 with TRBJ2-5; 8 bases line up with TRBD1. The trim removed 3 bases at V and 5 bases at J, leaving 8 bases unmatched. CDR3 length: 15 amino acids. CDR3 sequence reads: CASSFQGAPGETQYF. The CDR3 coding sequence is TGTGCCAGCAGTTTTCAGGGGGCGCCAGGGGAGACCCAGTACTTC.

At least ten counts were recorded for this clonotype. The chain links TRBV7-9 to TRBJ2-6; maybe TRBD2 (6 bases). This CDR3 is built from 16 residues. Deletions cut 4 bases from V and 5 bases from J, with 15 bases between. Germline V gene sequence: CDR1 SEHNR, CDR2 FQNEAQ (reference sequence). The CDR3 region is CASSSRGKKWANVLTF. CDR3 nucleotide sequence: TGTGCCAGCAGCTCCCGCGGGAAAAAATGGGCCAACGTCCTGACTTTC.

Only one count was recorded for this clonotype. The genes are TRBV7-9 and TRBJ2-7; D is unresolved. This CDR3 has 13 amino acids. The V end was cut by 5 bases, the J end by 8 bases, with 16 bases between. CDR1 and CDR2 (germline): SEHNR, FQNEAQ (reference sequence). The CDR3 is CASSPRWGSQQYF. Written as DNA, the CDR3 is TGTGCCAGCAGCCCTAGATGGGGAAGTCAGCAGTACTTC.

In its sample, this clonotype was seen a few times. At one end, the junction sequence differs from germline, possibly due to a read error. The chain has TRBV9 and TRBJ2-5; weak D call: TRBD2 (5 bases). Germline lookup yields CDR1 SGDLS and CDR2 YYNGEE. The length of the CDR3 is 13 residues. In nucleotides, the CDR3 is TGTGCCAGCAGCGTAGTTCTGGGAGAGACCCAGCACTTC. Its protein product is CASSVVLGETQHF.

Concerning this clonotype itself: A junction end diverges from the germline sequence, so it may reflect a read error. CDR3 nucleotides: TGTGCCAGCAGCCCTGTAAGTCGACGCCGAGACAGGGGGACCTACGAGCAGTGCTTC. It is translated as CASSPVSRRRDRGTYEQCF. This chain uses TRBV7-2 with TRBJ2-7; 9 bases line up with TRBD1. The CDR3 contains 19 residues. CDR1 is SGHTA, CDR2 FQGNSA, per germline. The full variable domain, in which reference TRBV7-2 and TRBJ2-7 provide the parts outside the CDR3, is GAGVSQSPSNKVTEKGKDVELRCDPISGHTALYWYRQSLGQGLEFLIYFQGNSAPDKSGLPSDRFSAERTGGSVSTLTIQRTQQEDSAVYLCASSPVSRRRDRGTYEQCFGPGTRLTVT.